A single sample gave rise to the 10 T cell receptor beta chains below, sequenced in a study of blood T cell repertoires in COVID-19. Profiling relied on immunoSEQ multiplex PCR, and the TCRdb table lists in-frame clones only, not all of them. The table lists fewer than 200,000 clones, around 86% of them singletons. Sequencing was performed on peripheral blood. These receptors were obtained from a man aged 35 to 55 with active or convalescent COVID-19.

The genes are TRBV27 and TRBJ2-2; the D is unclear. Trimming took 6 bases from V and 2 from J, leaving 10 bases between them. Germline V gene data show CDR1 as MNHEY and CDR2 as SMNVEV (reference sequence). This CDR3 comprises 14 residues. The CDR3 is CASSVYPNTGELFF. The CDR3 DNA reads TGTGCCAGCAGCGTGTATCCCAACACCGGGGAGCTGTTTTTT.

V gene TRBV25-1 combines with J gene TRBJ1-4; D perhaps matches TRBD1 (5 bases). CDR1 and CDR2 from the germline V gene are MGHDK and SYGVNS. CDR3 size: 15 residues. V gave up 1 base and J gave up 5 bases, with 11 bases separating them. CDR3 DNA sequence: TGTGCCAGCAGTGAATTAACAGGTGTAAATGAAAAACTGTTTTTT. Translating it yields CASSELTGVNEKLFF. Full variable domain (outside the CDR3, taken from reference TRBV25-1 and TRBJ1-4): EADIYQTPRYLVIGTGKKITLECSQTMGHDKMYWYQQDPGMELHLIHYSYGVNSTEKGDLSSESTVSRIRTEHFPLTLESARPSHTSQYLCASSELTGVNEKLFFGSGTQLSVL.

The chain recombines TRBV28 with TRBJ1-2; D is possibly TRBD1 (6 bases). CDR1 and CDR2 from the germline V gene are MDHEN and SYDVKM. There are 14 residues in the CDR3. Trimming took off 5 bases at V and 4 bases at J, with 14 bases between the two ends. This chain's CDR3 is CASSLGDTPYGYTF. CDR3 nucleotides: TGTGCCAGCAGTCTAGGGGACACTCCCTATGGCTACACCTTC.

The chain uses TRBV3-1 (or the pseudogene TRBV3-2) and TRBJ1-3; weak D call: TRBD1 (5 bases). The CDR3 is made up of 14 amino acids. Germline-derived CDR1 and CDR2 are LGHDT and YNNKEL (reference sequence). With 4 bases removed from V and 4 bases from J, the gap between germline ends came to 11 bases. CDR3 sequence: CASSPTGAGNTIYF. The CDR3 nucleotides are TGTGCCAGCAGCCCAACAGGAGCGGGAAACACCATATATTTT.

This clone was detected only a few times. The gene calls are TRBV4-2 and TRBJ1-2, with D maybe TRBD1 (5 bases). The length of the CDR3 is 14 residues. V lost 0 bases and J 1 base, leaving 6 bases between the germline ends. Germline CDR1 LGHNA, CDR2 YNFKEQ. CDR3 residues: CASSQEGLNYGYTF. CDR3 nucleotide sequence: TGTGCCAGCAGCCAAGAGGGACTTAACTATGGCTACACCTTC.

The V gene is TRBV13, the J gene TRBJ2-1; TRBD1 might be the D (6 bases). Deletions cut 5 bases from V and 5 bases from J, with 16 bases between. The CDR3 spans 15 residues. Germline assignment: CDR1 PRHDT and CDR2 FYEKMQ (reference sequence). The CDR3: CASSPRQGMHNEQFF. The DNA for the CDR3 is TGTGCCAGCAGCCCCAGGCAGGGGATGCACAATGAGCAGTTCTTC. Drawing the rest from reference TRBV13 and TRBJ2-1, the complete variable domain is AAGVIQSPRHLIKEKRETATLKCYPIPRHDTVYWYQQGPGQDPQFLISFYEKMQSDKGSIPDRFSAQQFSDYHSELNMSSLELGDSALYFCASSPRQGMHNEQFFGPGTRLTVL.

The chain carries TRBV10-2 and TRBJ1-1, with 7 bases fitting TRBD1. V dropped 2 bases and J dropped 0; count of bases not matched to a gene: 15. Germline values: CDR1 WSHSY, CDR2 SAAADI. The length of the CDR3 is 19 residues. The CDR3 protein is CASSEPTPTGIVMNTEAFF. In DNA form, the CDR3 reads TGCGCCAGCAGTGAGCCCACTCCGACAGGGATAGTCATGAACACTGAAGCTTTCTTT.

The chain couples TRBV28 to TRBJ2-5; D might be TRBD2 (6 bases). Trimming stripped 2 bases from V and 5 bases from J, with 21 bases between. The V gene's germline CDR1 is MDHEN and CDR2 SYDVKM. The CDR3 has 17 residues. CDR3 in DNA: TGTGCCAGCAGTTTAAAACCGCCGGGACTCCCGAGGGAGACCCAGTACTTC. Protein product: CASSLKPPGLPRETQYF.

The rearrangement links TRBV6-1 to TRBJ1-5, with D possibly TRBD1 on 5 matching bases. The CDR3 runs 16 residues. Germline V gives CDR1 MNHNS, CDR2 SASEGT. V was shortened by 3 bases and J by 0 bases, with 12 bases between the two germline ends. Written as DNA, the CDR3 is TGTGCCAGCAGTGATAGGACATACTATAGCAATCAGCCCCAGCATTTT. It translates to CASSDRTYYSNQPQHF.

This clone was found once. The chain links TRBV2 to TRBJ2-4, with D maybe TRBD1 (6 bases). Germline V CDR1 and CDR2: SNHLY, FYNNEI. The CDR3 has 16 amino acids. The V end was cut by 7 bases, the J end by 0 bases, with 16 bases between. The CDR3 DNA follows: TGTGCCAGCACCAAAGGACAGATACTAGCCAAAAACATTCAGTACTTC. Its translation is CASTKGQILAKNIQYF.